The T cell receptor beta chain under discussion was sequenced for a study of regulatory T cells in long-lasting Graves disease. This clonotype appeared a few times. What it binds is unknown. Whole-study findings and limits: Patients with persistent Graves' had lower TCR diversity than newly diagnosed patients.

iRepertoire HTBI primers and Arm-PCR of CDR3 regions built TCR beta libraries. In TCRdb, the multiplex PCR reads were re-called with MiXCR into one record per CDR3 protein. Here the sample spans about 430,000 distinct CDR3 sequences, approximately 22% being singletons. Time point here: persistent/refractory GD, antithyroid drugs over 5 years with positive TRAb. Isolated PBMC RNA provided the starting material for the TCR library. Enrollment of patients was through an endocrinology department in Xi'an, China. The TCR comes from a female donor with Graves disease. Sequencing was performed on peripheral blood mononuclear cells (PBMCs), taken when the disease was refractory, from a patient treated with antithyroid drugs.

The CDR3 loop reads CSASGGYTF. CDR3 in DNA: TGCAGTGCCAGTGGGGGCTACACCTTC. The V call is TRBV20-1, the J call TRBJ1-2; unclear D gene. V was clipped by 6 bases and J by 8 bases, with 7 bases between them. The CDR3 length is 9 residues. Germline lookup yields CDR1 DFQATT and CDR2 SNEGSKA (reference sequence).